This T cell receptor beta chain was observed in a study of T cell responses to AZD1222 COVID-19 vaccine. Regarding the study as a whole: Nearly half of spike-specific TCRs reportedly target variant regions that are unmutated in the B.1.351 and B.1.1.7 variants.

Measured with immunoSEQ multiplex PCR; TCRdb has only the in-frame clones, and not every one. The repertoire holds around 160,000 clones, with about 88% as singletons. V lost 0 bases, J lost 3 bases, and 10 bases lay in between. The germline V gene encodes CDR1 SGHRS and CDR2 YFSETQ. The CDR3 runs 15 residues. This clone appeared a single time. What it binds is unknown. Sequencing used peripheral blood, obtained on day 0 of AZD1222 vaccination. The receptor comes from an adult in good health. The chain is built from TRBV5-1 and TRBJ1-3; D call uncertain. CDR3 amino acids: CASSLEAEIGNTIYF. CDR3 in DNA: TGCGCCAGCAGCTTGGAGGCGGAGATTGGAAACACCATATATTTT.